This T cell receptor (beta chain) was identified during a study of blood T cell repertoires in COVID-19. Recruitment covered about 25 US areas and drew participants whose ages spanned roughly 18 to 100 years. Participant reports of clinical history set cohort assignment. Recovered Cohort 3 donors showed two negative PCRs, clearance, or symptom resolution. Authors' processing steps: From reference gene primer amplification, estimates of nucleated cell counts were derived. Clones were read by immunoSEQ multiplex PCR, and TCRdb kept only the in-frame ones, dropping some. V and J calls and clone size are given by that table; D and trimming were obtained from the DNA. The sample holds more than 400,000 clones, 90% seen once. The CDR3 spans 18 residues.

The receptor comes from a man aged 18 to 29 who had recovered from COVID-19. The sequencing input was PBMCs or T cells enriched from blood (not recorded which). V gene TRBV21-1 combines with J gene TRBJ2-3; the D call in the table, TRBD2, was not verified against the DNA. TRBV21-1 represents a pseudogene. In DNA form, the CDR3 reads TGTGCCAGCAGCAAAAAGGACGGGGGGGCAAACAACACAGATACGCAGTATTTT. It translates to CASSKKDGGANNTDTQYF.